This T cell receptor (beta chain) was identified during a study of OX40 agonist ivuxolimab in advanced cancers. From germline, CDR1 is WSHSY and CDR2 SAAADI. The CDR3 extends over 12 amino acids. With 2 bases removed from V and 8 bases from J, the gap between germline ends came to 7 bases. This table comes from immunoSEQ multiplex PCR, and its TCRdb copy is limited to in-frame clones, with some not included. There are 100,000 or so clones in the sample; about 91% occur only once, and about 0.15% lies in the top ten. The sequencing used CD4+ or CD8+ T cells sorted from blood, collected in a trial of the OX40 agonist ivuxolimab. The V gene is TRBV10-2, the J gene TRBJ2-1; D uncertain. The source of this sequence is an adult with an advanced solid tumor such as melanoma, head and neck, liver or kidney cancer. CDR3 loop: CASSEPLDEQFF. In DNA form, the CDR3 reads TGCGCCAGCAGTGAGCCATTGGATGAGCAGTTCTTC.